This T cell receptor (beta chain) was observed in a study of PD-1 blockade in classical Hodgkin lymphoma. Time point indicated: cycle 4 day 1 (C4D1), after more than five weeks of nivolumab. Autologous stem cell transplantation was followed by relapse in every patient, and brentuximab vedotin exposure varied. Trimming took off 5 bases at V and 2 bases at J, with 16 bases between the two ends. CDR1 is SNHLY and CDR2 is FYNNEI in the germline V gene. The CDR3 has 15 amino acids. Profiling relied on immunoSEQ multiplex PCR, and the TCRdb table lists in-frame clones only, not all of them. The sample contains 9,500 or so clones, 80% to 85% of which appear only once.

The sequencing here drew on peripheral blood mononuclear cells (PBMCs), taken before the fourth cycle of nivolumab. The TCR sequence derives from a human donor with classical Hodgkin lymphoma. The chain links TRBV2 to TRBJ2-7, with D possibly TRBD2 on 6 matching bases. The CDR3 DNA reads TGTGCCAGCAGTCCCGGGACTCGCCAAACCTACGAGCAGTACTTC. Translated: CASSPGTRQTYEQYF.